What follows are 28 T cell receptor beta chains derived from one specimen sequenced in a study of graft-versus-host responses after intestinal transplantation. The data were produced by immunoSEQ multiplex PCR, yet TCRdb's version contains in-frame clones alone and is incomplete. This sample carries just under 50,000 clones, approximately 88% of them seen once, and the ten largest clones take less than 0.5%. Antigens for these TCRs are unknown. Sequenced here: unstimulated CD4+ T cells sorted from spleen or lymph node cells, sampled before transplant. Receptors originate from a human donor who was the organ donor for an intestinal transplant.

The rearrangement uses TRBV6-1 and TRBJ2-7; 7 positions agree with TRBD2. The CDR3 contains 14 residues. The trim removed 5 bases at V and 3 bases at J, leaving 7 bases unmatched. Germline V gives CDR1 MNHNS, CDR2 SASEGT. CDR3 in amino acids: CASSKVRGNYEQYF. CDR3 nucleotide sequence: TGTGCCAGCAGTAAGGTGCGGGGGAACTACGAGCAGTACTTC.

The rearrangement uses TRBV15 and TRBJ2-7; D may be TRBD1 or TRBD2 (6 bases each). Germline V gene data show CDR1 as LNHNV and CDR2 as YYDKDF (reference sequence). The V end lost 0 bases, the J end lost 5 bases, and 11 bases lay between the germline ends. The CDR3 loop spans 14 amino acids. The DNA of the CDR3 is TGTGCCACCAGCAGAGACCCGGGGGCGGACGAGCAGTACTTC. As protein: CATSRDPGADEQYF.

In its sample, this clone was seen a few times. The rearrangement links TRBV5-1 to TRBJ1-3, with a possible D match to TRBD1 (5 bases). CDR3 length equals 13 residues. CDR1 is SGHRS, CDR2 YFSETQ, per germline. Trimming stripped 4 bases from V and 0 bases from J, with 5 bases between. In DNA form, the CDR3 reads TGCGCCAGCAGCGACAGCTCTGGAAACACCATATATTTT. It yields the protein CASSDSSGNTIYF. The variable domain in full, completed from reference TRBV5-1 and TRBJ1-3, reads KAGVTQTPRYLIKTRGQQVTLSCSPISGHRSVSWYQQTPGQGLQFLFEYFSETQRNKGNFPGRFSGRQFSNSRSEMNVSTLELGDSALYLCASSDSSGNTIYFGEGSWLTVV.

V is TRBV15 and J is TRBJ1-5; no reliable D call. Trimming left V 2 bases short and J 4 bases short, with 3 bases between. The CDR3 is made up of 12 amino acids. From germline, CDR1 is LNHNV and CDR2 YYDKDF (reference sequence). CDR3 nucleotide sequence: TGTGCCACCAGCAGATCGAATCAGCCCCAGCATTTT. Protein: CATSRSNQPQHF.

The chain combines TRBV19 with TRBJ1-2; D is possibly TRBD1 (6 bases). This CDR3 has 18 residues. Germline V gene lookup returns CDR1 LNHDA and CDR2 SQIVND (reference sequence). Trimming removed 4 bases from V and 4 bases from J, with 25 bases in between. The CDR3 nucleotides read TGTGCCAGTAGTACCCCGTCAACCGGGACATCTCACCCCTATGGCTACACCTTC. Translation: CASSTPSTGTSHPYGYTF.

The chain's CDR3 is CAISGFIAGRIGEQYF. The CDR3 DNA sequence: TGTGCCATCAGTGGTTTCATAGCGGGAAGGATAGGCGAGCAGTACTTC. V usage is TRBV10-3 and J usage is TRBJ2-7; 8 nucleotides align to TRBD2. The CDR3 is 16 amino acids. Looked up from germline, CDR1 is ENHRY and CDR2 is SYGVKD. V lost 4 bases to trimming and J lost 6 bases; unmatched junction nucleotides: 14.

The chain combines TRBV18 with TRBJ1-2; no definite D call. Trimming took off 5 bases at V and 4 bases at J, with 5 bases between the two ends. The CDR3 is made up of 11 amino acids. Germline values: CDR1 KGHSH, CDR2 LQKENI. CDR3 in amino acids: CASSTTYGYTF. The DNA of the CDR3 is TGTGCCAGCTCAACCACCTATGGCTACACCTTC.

The chain is built from TRBV19 and TRBJ1-1, with D possibly matching TRBD1 (6 bases). The CDR3 covers 14 residues. From germline, CDR1 is LNHDA and CDR2 SQIVND (reference sequence). The V end lost 0 bases, the J end lost 5 bases, and 10 bases lay between the germline ends. The CDR3 coding sequence is TGTGCCAGTAGTATAGATAGAGGGGGAACTGAAGCTTTCTTT. This encodes CASSIDRGGTEAFF.

This clone appeared once. This chain links TRBV4-3 with TRBJ1-1; D gene unclear. The CDR3 spans 16 residues. From germline, CDR1 is LGHNA and CDR2 YSLEER. V lost 0 bases, J lost 1 base, and 12 bases lay in between. CDR3 region: CASSQDALGRNTEAFF. The DNA for the CDR3 is TGCGCCAGCAGCCAAGATGCCCTGGGGAGGAACACTGAAGCTTTCTTT.

V usage is TRBV5-4 and J usage is TRBJ2-3, with 7 positions matching TRBD2. Germline assignment: CDR1 SGHNT and CDR2 YYREEE (reference sequence). Trimming removed 3 bases from V and 1 base from J; junction bases left unmatched: 5. The CDR3 length is 15 residues. The CDR3 region is CASSSGLVGTDTQYF. CDR3 nucleotide sequence: TGTGCCAGCAGCTCCGGACTAGTTGGCACAGATACGCAGTATTTT. The full variable domain, its missing parts supplied by reference TRBV5-4 and TRBJ2-3, is ETGVTQSPTHLIKTRGQQVTLRCSSQSGHNTVSWYQQALGQGPQFIFQYYREEENGRGNFPPRFSGLQFPNYSSELNVNALELDDSALYLCASSSGLVGTDTQYFGPGTRLTVL.

This chain connects TRBV20-1 to TRBJ2-3; D is possibly TRBD1 or TRBD2 (5 bases each). The V end was cut by 5 bases, the J end by 8 bases, with 11 bases between. The V gene's germline CDR1 is DFQATT and CDR2 SNEGSKA (reference sequence). The CDR3 is made up of 11 amino acids. In DNA form, the CDR3 reads TGCAGTGCTTTTCTGGGGACTACGCAGTATTTT. Amino acids: CSAFLGTTQYF.

The chain couples TRBV30 to TRBJ1-2; TRBD1 might be the D (6 bases). This CDR3 has 13 amino acids. Trimming cost V 0 bases and J 7 bases, with 12 bases left between them. Germline CDR1 GTSNPN, CDR2 SVGIG (reference sequence). The CDR3, as DNA: TGTGCCTGGAGTGTACTAGAAGGGGGTGGCTACACCTTC. This gives the protein CAWSVLEGGGYTF.

The rearrangement links TRBV7-2 to TRBJ2-3; 12 bases are shared with TRBD2. CDR3 length: 14 amino acids. The V and J ends lost 4 bases and 6 bases, in that order; junction bases with no gene match: 2. The germline V gene has CDR1 SGHTA and CDR2 FQGNSA. The CDR3 bases are TGTGCCAGCAGCTCGGGACTAGCGGGCGATACGCAGTATTTT. It is translated as CASSSGLAGDTQYF. The variable domain in full, completed from reference TRBV7-2 and TRBJ2-3, reads GAGVSQSPSNKVTEKGKDVELRCDPISGHTALYWYRQSLGQGLEFLIYFQGNSAPDKSGLPSDRFSAERTGGSVSTLTIQRTQQEDSAVYLCASSSGLAGDTQYFGPGTRLTVL.

The chain is built from TRBV11-3 and TRBJ1-1; D is unresolved. There are 15 residues in the CDR3. CDR1 is SGHNT and CDR2 is YENEEA in the germline V gene. Trimming cost V 4 bases and J 1 base, with 13 bases left between them. CDR3 in amino acids: CASSSGVGKNTEAFF. As DNA, the CDR3 is TGTGCCAGCAGCTCGGGAGTAGGCAAGAACACTGAAGCTTTCTTT.

Concerning this clone itself: This specimen includes other DNA sequences encoding the same CDR3. The chain has TRBV7-2 and TRBJ2-7; D unresolved. V was cut by 5 bases and J by 0 bases, with 5 bases left in between. Germline values: CDR1 SGHTA, CDR2 FQGNSA. This CDR3 region has 12 residues. The CDR3 DNA reads as TGTGCCAGCAGCCCCAGCTCCTACGAGCAGTACTTC. Protein sequence: CASSPSSYEQYF.

This clone was observed a handful of times. The chain carries TRBV6-6 and TRBJ1-6; D perhaps matches TRBD1 (5 bases). This CDR3 has 14 residues. V gave up 0 bases and J gave up 6 bases, with 6 bases separating them. Germline V gene lookup returns CDR1 MNHNY and CDR2 SVGAGI (reference sequence). The CDR3 bases are TGTGCCAGCAGTTACTCGGGGACTAATTCACCCCTCCACTTT. The encoded protein is CASSYSGTNSPLHF.

The chain combines TRBV28 with TRBJ1-5; D is ambiguous. This CDR3 region has 15 residues. Trimming left V 6 bases short and J 3 bases short, with 15 bases between. The V gene's germline CDR1 is MDHEN and CDR2 SYDVKM. DNA of the CDR3: TGTGCCAGCAGCTCGACTTATTTGATCAATCAGCCCCAGCATTTT. Translating gives CASSSTYLINQPQHF.

This clone was counted once. The chain couples TRBV4-3 to TRBJ1-2, with D hard to call. Trimming took 1 base from V and 8 from J, leaving 11 bases between them. Germline lookup yields CDR1 LGHNA and CDR2 YSLEER. This CDR3 region has 13 residues. CDR3 loop: CASSQVNGRGYTF. The CDR3 DNA follows: TGCGCCAGCAGCCAAGTAAACGGGAGGGGCTACACCTTC.

This clone has more than one count but fewer than ten. This chain connects TRBV6-1 to TRBJ2-7, with 11 bases lining up with TRBD2. The CDR3 loop spans 12 amino acids. Losses at the gene ends were 3 bases for V and 12 bases for J; bases not matched to a gene: 4. In germline, CDR1 is MNHNS, CDR2 SASEGT. CDR3 DNA: TGTGCCAGCAGTGACATTAGCGGGAGGGGGTACTTC. This sequence encodes CASSDISGRGYF.

CDR3 sequence reads: CASTNEWGEAFF. The CDR3 bases are TGTGCCAGCACCAACGAGTGGGGTGAAGCTTTCTTT. The V and J genes are TRBV7-9 and TRBJ1-1; D uncertain. Germline V CDR1 and CDR2: SEHNR, FQNEAQ (reference sequence). The V and J ends lost 7 bases and 7 bases respectively, with 13 bases between them. The CDR3 extends over 12 amino acids.

This clone was counted between two and nine times. The V gene is TRBV18, the J gene TRBJ2-5, with 10 bases fitting TRBD2. CDR1 and CDR2 from the germline V gene are KGHSH and LQKENI. The CDR3 length is 15 residues. J was trimmed by 5 bases and V by 4 bases; bases with no gene match: 7. CDR3 sequence: CASSLERGGHETQYF. The CDR3 region has the DNA TGTGCCAGCTCACTGGAGCGGGGGGGACACGAGACCCAGTACTTC.

V and J are TRBV20-1 and TRBJ2-1, with no clear D. The V gene's germline CDR1 is DFQATT and CDR2 SNEGSKA (reference sequence). V dropped 5 bases and J dropped 6 bases, with 5 bases sitting between them. The CDR3 runs 10 residues. CDR3 sequence: CSASFNEQFF. In DNA form, the CDR3 reads TGCAGTGCTTCATTCAATGAGCAGTTCTTC.

The genes are TRBV11-3 and TRBJ1-6; D gene uncertain. Germline lookup yields CDR1 SGHNT and CDR2 YENEEA. Trimming took 1 base from V and 9 from J, leaving 4 bases between them. This CDR3 comprises 12 residues. The CDR3 is CASSLGVSPLHF. For the CDR3, the DNA is TGTGCCAGCAGCTTAGGGGTTTCACCCCTCCACTTT.

The rearrangement links TRBV5-6 to TRBJ2-5; 13 positions match TRBD2. With V trimmed by 3 bases and J by 4 bases, 6 bases remained unmatched. The length of the CDR3 is 16 residues. Per germline, CDR1 SGHDT and CDR2 YYEEEE. The CDR3 region is CASSWTGLAGAETQYF. The CDR3 DNA is TGTGCCAGCAGCTGGACAGGACTAGCGGGGGCAGAGACCCAGTACTTC.

The rearrangement uses TRBV30 and TRBJ1-1; tentatively, D is TRBD1 (5 bases). Trimming took off 2 bases at V and 1 base at J, with 11 bases between the two ends. The CDR3 length is 14 residues. Germline V gives CDR1 GTSNPN, CDR2 SVGIG (reference sequence). The CDR3 DNA follows: TGTGCCTGGAGTCTTGGACACCCGAACACTGAAGCTTTCTTT. Amino acid sequence: CAWSLGHPNTEAFF.

The V and J genes are TRBV19 and TRBJ1-1, with D maybe TRBD1 (5 bases). CDR3 length: 16 amino acids. The V end was cut by 2 bases, the J end by 1 base, with 14 bases between. CDR1 and CDR2 from the germline V gene are LNHDA and SQIVND (reference sequence). For the CDR3, the DNA is TGTGCCAGTAGTATATCGGAATTGACAGAGAACACTGAAGCTTTCTTT. It specifies CASSISELTENTEAFF.

The chain uses TRBV9 and TRBJ1-1, with D unresolved. Germline V gene lookup returns CDR1 SGDLS and CDR2 YYNGEE. The CDR3 totals 14 residues. The ends were cut back, 0 bases at V and 1 base at J, with 7 bases in the middle. The CDR3 loop is CASSVAGRNTEAFF. DNA for the CDR3: TGTGCCAGCAGCGTAGCCGGCCGGAACACTGAAGCTTTCTTT. The variable domain in full, with the rest retrieved from reference TRBV9 and TRBJ1-1, is DSGVTQTPKHLITATGQRVTLRCSPRSGDLSVYWYQQSLDQGLQFLIQYYNGEERAKGNILERFSAQQFPDLHSELNLSSLELGDSALYFCASSVAGRNTEAFFGQGTRLTVV.

The rearrangement joins TRBV5-1 to TRBJ1-2, with D possibly being TRBD1 (5 bases). This CDR3 contains 14 residues. CDR1 SGHRS and CDR2 YFSETQ come from the germline V gene. The V end was cut by 0 bases, the J end by 4 bases, with 10 bases between. The CDR3 region is CASSLAGGSYGYTF. CDR3 DNA sequence: TGCGCCAGCAGCTTGGCGGGGGGTAGCTATGGCTACACCTTC.